A single sample is the source of the 4 T cell receptor beta chains below, sequenced in a study of blood T cell repertoires in COVID-19. Clones were sequenced by immunoSEQ multiplex PCR, and TCRdb holds only the in-frame ones, with some missing. The sample carries 130,000 to 150,000 clones, 80% to 90% recorded once. The sample was peripheral blood. The receptors derive from a man older than 75 with acute or convalescent COVID-19.

This chain joins TRBV3-1 (or the pseudogene TRBV3-2) and TRBJ2-7, with 10 bases fitting TRBD1. Losses at the gene ends were 4 bases for V and 2 bases for J; bases not matched to a gene: 5. This CDR3 is built from 15 residues. Germline V lookup: CDR1 LGHDT, CDR2 YNNKEL (reference sequence). The CDR3 DNA follows: TGTGCCAGCAGCCCCATGGGACAGGGGACCTACGAGCAGTACTTC. Its translation: CASSPMGQGTYEQYF.

CDR3 amino acids: CASSQEQHQAKGAKNIQYF. The CDR3 DNA follows: TGTGCCAGCAGCCAGGAGCAACATCAGGCCAAGGGGGCCAAAAACATTCAGTACTTC. The V call is TRBV3-1 (or the pseudogene TRBV3-2), the J call TRBJ2-4; possible D gene TRBD1, 5 bases. The CDR3 runs to 19 residues. Germline V gives CDR1 LGHDT, CDR2 YNNKEL (reference sequence). The V end lost 3 bases, the J end lost 1 base, and 22 bases lay between the germline ends.

The rearrangement uses TRBV7-8 and TRBJ1-6, with 7 positions matching TRBD1. This CDR3 has 15 residues. V shed 1 base, J shed 5 bases, and the junction held 2 bases outside the gene matches. Germline lookup yields CDR1 SGHVS and CDR2 FQNEAQ. The CDR3 bases are TGTGCCAGCAGCTTAGTTGGGACAGATAATTCACCCCTCCACTTT. Its protein is CASSLVGTDNSPLHF.

The V and J genes are TRBV28 and TRBJ2-5; D gene unclear. The V gene lost 3 bases and the J gene lost 5 bases, with 10 bases spanning the gap. The length of the CDR3 is 13 residues. Per germline, CDR1 MDHEN and CDR2 SYDVKM. CDR3 residues: CASSFQIQETQYF. The CDR3 nucleotides read TGTGCCAGCAGTTTTCAAATTCAGGAGACCCAGTACTTC.